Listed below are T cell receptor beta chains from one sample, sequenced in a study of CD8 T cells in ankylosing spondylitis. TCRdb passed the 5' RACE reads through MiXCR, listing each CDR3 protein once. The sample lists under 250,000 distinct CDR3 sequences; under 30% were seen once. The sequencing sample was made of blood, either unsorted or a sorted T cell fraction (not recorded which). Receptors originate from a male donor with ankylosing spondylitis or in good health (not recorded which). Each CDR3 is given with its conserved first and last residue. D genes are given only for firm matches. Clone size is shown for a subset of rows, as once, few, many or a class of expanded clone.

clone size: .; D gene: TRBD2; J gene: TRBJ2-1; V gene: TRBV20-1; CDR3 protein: CSARDLSGRVYEQFF; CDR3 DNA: TGCAGTGCTAGAGATCTAAGCGGGAGAGTCTATGAGCAGTTCTTC
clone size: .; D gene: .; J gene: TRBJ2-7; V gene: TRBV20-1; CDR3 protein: CSGLAVSYEQYF; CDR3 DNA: TGCAGTGGGCTGGCAGTTTCCTACGAGCAGTACTTC
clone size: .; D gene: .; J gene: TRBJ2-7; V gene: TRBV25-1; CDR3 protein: CASGAGRICEQYF; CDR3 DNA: TGTGCCAGCGGCGCAGGACGGATCTGCGAGCAGTACTTC
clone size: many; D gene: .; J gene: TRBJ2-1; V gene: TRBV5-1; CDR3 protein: CASSSEDSLQFF; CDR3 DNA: TGCGCCAGCAGCTCGGAAGACAGTCTCCAGTTCTTC
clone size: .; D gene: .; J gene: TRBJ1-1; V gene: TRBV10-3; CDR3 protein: CAISEGLSTEAFF; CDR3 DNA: TGTGCCATCAGTGAGGGGTTGAGCACTGAAGCTTTCTTT
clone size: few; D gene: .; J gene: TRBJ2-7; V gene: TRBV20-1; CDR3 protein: CSARVGPSYEQYF; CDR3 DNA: TGCAGTGCTAGGGTGGGTCCATCCTACGAGCAGTACTTC
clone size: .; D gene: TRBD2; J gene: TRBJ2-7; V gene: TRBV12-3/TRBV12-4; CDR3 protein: CASSLSSGTSEQYF; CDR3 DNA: TGTGCCAGCAGTTTATCTAGCGGGACGAGCGAGCAGTACTTC
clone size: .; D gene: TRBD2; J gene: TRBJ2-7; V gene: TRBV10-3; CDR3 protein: CAISEYPLTSGREAYEQYF; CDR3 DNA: TGTGCCATCAGTGAGTACCCCCTGACTAGCGGAAGGGAGGCCTACGAGCAGTACTTC
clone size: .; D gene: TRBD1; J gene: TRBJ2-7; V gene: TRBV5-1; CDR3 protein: CAGRGLASSYEQYF; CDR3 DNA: TGCGCCGGCAGGGGGTTAGCCAGCTCCTACGAGCAGTACTTC
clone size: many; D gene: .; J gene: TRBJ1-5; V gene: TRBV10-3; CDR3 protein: CAISLDSNQPQHF; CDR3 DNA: TGTGCCATCAGCCTAGACAGCAATCAGCCCCAGCATTTT
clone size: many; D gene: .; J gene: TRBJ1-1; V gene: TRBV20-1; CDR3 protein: CSARGGNTEAFF; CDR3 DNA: TGCAGTGCAAGGGGAGGGAACACTGAAGCTTTCTTT
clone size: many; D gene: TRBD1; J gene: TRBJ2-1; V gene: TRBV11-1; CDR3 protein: CASSATGGAYNEQFF; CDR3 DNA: TGTGCCAGCAGCGCTACAGGGGGCGCTTACAATGAGCAGTTCTTC
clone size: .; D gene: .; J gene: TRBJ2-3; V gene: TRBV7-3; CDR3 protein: CASSLTSGSGQYF; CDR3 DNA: TGTGCCAGCAGCTTAACGTCGGGAAGTGGGCAGTATTTT
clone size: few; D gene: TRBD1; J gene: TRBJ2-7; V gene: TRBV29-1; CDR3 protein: CSVRGQGAHEQYF; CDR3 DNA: TGCAGCGTTCGGGGTCAGGGGGCCCACGAGCAGTACTTC
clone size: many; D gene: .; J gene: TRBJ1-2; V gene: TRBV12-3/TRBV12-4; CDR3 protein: CASSFTGTHNYGYTF; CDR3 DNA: TGTGCCAGCAGTTTCACGGGGACCCATAACTATGGCTACACCTTC
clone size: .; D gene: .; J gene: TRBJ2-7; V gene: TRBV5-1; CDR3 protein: CASSSRQGGGYEQYF; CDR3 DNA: TGCGCCAGCAGCTCCCGACAGGGAGGTGGCTACGAGCAGTACTTC
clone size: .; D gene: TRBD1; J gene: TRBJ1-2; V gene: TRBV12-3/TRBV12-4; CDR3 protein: CASRRTGVGYGYTF; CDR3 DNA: TGTGCCAGCAGAAGGACAGGGGTCGGGTATGGCTACACCTTC
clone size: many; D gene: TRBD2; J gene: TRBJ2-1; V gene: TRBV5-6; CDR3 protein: CASSERLAGYNEQFF; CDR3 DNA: TGTGCCAGCAGCGAACGACTAGCGGGCTACAATGAGCAGTTCTTC
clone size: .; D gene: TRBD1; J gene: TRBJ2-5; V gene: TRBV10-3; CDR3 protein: CAISEGQGQTQYF; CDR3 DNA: TGTGCCATCAGTGAAGGACAGGGCCAGACCCAGTACTTC
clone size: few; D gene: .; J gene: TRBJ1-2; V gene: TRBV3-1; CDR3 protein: CASTYSGTQIGYTF; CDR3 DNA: TGTGCCAGCACCTATTCCGGGACTCAGATCGGCTACACCTTC
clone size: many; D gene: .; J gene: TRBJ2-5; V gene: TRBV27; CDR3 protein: CASSSGVGETQYF; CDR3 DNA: TGTGCCAGCAGTTCTGGGGTGGGAGAGACCCAGTACTTC
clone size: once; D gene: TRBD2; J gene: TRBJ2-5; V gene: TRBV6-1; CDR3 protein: CASSPNLAGGRETQYF; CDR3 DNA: TGTGCCAGCAGTCCCAATCTAGCGGGAGGTCGGGAGACCCAGTACTTC
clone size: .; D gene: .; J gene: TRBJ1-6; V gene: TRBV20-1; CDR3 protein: CSAARGSPLHF; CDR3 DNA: TGCAGTGCAGCCCGCGGTTCACCCCTCCACTTT
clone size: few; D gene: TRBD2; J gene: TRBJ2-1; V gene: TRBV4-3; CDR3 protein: CASSQDRERDYNEQFF; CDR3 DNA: TGCGCCAGCAGCCAAGATCGGGAGCGGGACTACAATGAGCAGTTCTTC
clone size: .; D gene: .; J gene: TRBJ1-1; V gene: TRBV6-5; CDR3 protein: CASSRLGLQAFF; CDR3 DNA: TGTGCCAGCAGCCGGTTGGGCTTACAAGCTTTCTTT
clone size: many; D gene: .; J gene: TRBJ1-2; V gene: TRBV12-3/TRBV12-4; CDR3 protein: CASTTNYGYTF; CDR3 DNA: TGTGCCAGCACCACTAACTATGGCTACACCTTC
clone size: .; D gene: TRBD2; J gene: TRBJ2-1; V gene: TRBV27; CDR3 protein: CASVPVSGLAATITRQFF; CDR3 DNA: TGTGCCAGCGTCCCCGTATCCGGGCTAGCGGCCACAATTACGAGGCAGTTCTTC
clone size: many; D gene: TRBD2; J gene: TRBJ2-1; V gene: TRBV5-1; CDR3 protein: CASSLAGGEREQFF; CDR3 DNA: TGCGCCAGCAGCTTAGCGGGAGGCGAACGGGAGCAGTTCTTC
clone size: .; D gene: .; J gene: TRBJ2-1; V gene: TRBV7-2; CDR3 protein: CASSATIEQFF; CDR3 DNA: TGTGCCAGCAGCGCTACTATAGAGCAGTTCTTC